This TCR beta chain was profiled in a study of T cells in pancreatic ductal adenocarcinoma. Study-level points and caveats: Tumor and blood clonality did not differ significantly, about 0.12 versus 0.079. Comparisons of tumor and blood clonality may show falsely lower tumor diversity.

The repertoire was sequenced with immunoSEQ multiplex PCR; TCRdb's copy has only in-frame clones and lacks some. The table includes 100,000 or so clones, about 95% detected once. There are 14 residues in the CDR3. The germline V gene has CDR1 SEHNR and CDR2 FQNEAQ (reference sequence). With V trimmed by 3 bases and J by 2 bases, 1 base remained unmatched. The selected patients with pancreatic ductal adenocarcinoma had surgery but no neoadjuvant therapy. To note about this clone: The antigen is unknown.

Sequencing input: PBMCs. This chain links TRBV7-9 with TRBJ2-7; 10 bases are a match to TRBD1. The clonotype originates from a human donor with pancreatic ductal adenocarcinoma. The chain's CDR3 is CASSLGTGAYEQYF. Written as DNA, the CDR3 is TGTGCCAGCAGCTTGGGGACAGGGGCCTACGAGCAGTACTTC.